This T cell receptor (beta chain) emerged from a study of blood T cell repertoires in COVID-19. Study-level background: The origin of the acute and convalescent COVID-19 samples was the United States, Italy and Spain. Nucleic acid was either cDNA or gDNA, and it came from T cells, B-cell-depleted T cells, or PBMCs.

Per the study methods: It was from reference gene primer amplification that nucleated cell counts were estimated. Only in-frame clones appear in the TCRdb table, and some are missing; sequencing was by immunoSEQ multiplex PCR. V and J calls plus clone size are reproduced from that table; the DNA served to infer D and trimming. The table shows 140,000 or so clones, with 65% to 80% occurring only once. V was pared by 4 bases and J by 7 bases, with 18 bases between. This CDR3 is built from 16 residues. Germline CDR1 SGDLS, CDR2 YYNGEE. This clonotype originated in a man between 45 and 60 years old with acute or convalescent COVID-19. Sequenced material: peripheral blood. The gene calls are TRBV9 and TRBJ1-6; D remains ambiguous. The CDR3 DNA is TGTGCCAGCAGCCCCGATGGAGGCGCGGGGAATTCACCCCTCCACTTT. The encoded protein is CASSPDGGAGNSPLHF. Using reference TRBV9 and TRBJ1-6 for the parts outside the CDR3, the full variable domain is DSGVTQTPKHLITATGQRVTLRCSPRSGDLSVYWYQQSLDQGLQFLIQYYNGEERAKGNILERFSAQQFPDLHSELNLSSLELGDSALYFCASSPDGGAGNSPLHFGNGTRLTVT.